These 19 T cell receptor beta chains share one sample of origin, sequenced in a study of T cells in Graves' hyperthyroidism and ophthalmopathy. Amplified TCR beta CDR3 regions derived from RNA transcripts. The HTBI primer set served for first-round RT-PCR of the TCR CDR3. TCRdb reanalysed the multiplex PCR reads using MiXCR and keeps one entry per CDR3 protein. There are 400,000 to 500,000 distinct CDR3 sequences in the sample; 13% to 15% occur only once, and around 17% lies in the top ten. The sample consisted of blood. These receptors were collected from a woman aged 18-29 years with Graves' hyperthyroidism.

This clonotype was observed at least ten times. This chain connects TRBV6-1 to TRBJ2-2; 8 positions match TRBD1. After removal of 7 bases from V and 6 bases from J, the junction contained 7 bases not matched to a gene. This CDR3 comprises 14 residues. The germline CDR1 and CDR2 sequences are MNHNS and SASEGT. CDR3 nucleotide sequence: TGTGCCAGCAACAAGGACAGGGCCTCCGGGGAGCTGTTTTTT. This translates into CASNKDRASGELFF.

CDR3 loop: CASSSQGTVNSPLHF. The DNA of the CDR3 is TGTGCCAGCAGCTCCCAAGGGACGGTAAATTCACCCCTCCACTTT. The J gene is TRBJ1-6, the V gene TRBV7-9; tentatively, D is TRBD1 (5 bases). The CDR3 runs 15 residues. Germline CDR1 is SEHNR and CDR2 is FQNEAQ (reference sequence). V was trimmed by 4 bases and J by 7 bases, leaving 14 bases between them.

This clonotype appeared many times. The chain joins TRBV12-3 or TRBV12-4 to TRBJ2-7; 10 nucleotides agree with TRBD1. Trimming at V came to 6 bases and at J to 6 bases, leaving 5 bases not matched to a gene. The CDR3 consists of 13 residues. The CDR3 DNA sequence: TGTGCCAGCAGGGGGACAGGGGTTGGCGAGCAGTACTTC. It codes for CASRGTGVGEQYF.

This clonotype occurred many times. The rearrangement links TRBV10-1 to TRBJ2-6; TRBD2 matches 8 bases. CDR1 and CDR2 (germline): WNHNN, SYGVQD (reference sequence). The CDR3 has 17 residues. The V and J ends lost 0 bases and 2 bases, in that order; junction bases with no gene match: 3. The CDR3 region is CASSESTGGPGANVLTF. Written as DNA, the CDR3 is TGCGCCAGCAGTGAGTCGACGGGAGGGCCTGGGGCCAACGTCCTGACTTTC.

This clonotype was detected ten times or more. This chain connects TRBV7-2 to TRBJ1-1; D remains ambiguous. The germline gives CDR1 SGHTA, CDR2 FQGNSA. V was clipped by 5 bases and J by 1 base, with 14 bases between them. The CDR3 spans 15 residues. The CDR3 loop reads CASSTRSTGNTEAFF. The CDR3 bases are TGTGCCAGCAGCACGCGGTCGACTGGGAACACTGAAGCTTTCTTT.

This clonotype has ten or more counts. This chain uses TRBV11-2 with TRBJ2-5, with D tentatively TRBD2 (5 bases). Germline V gene data show CDR1 as SGHAT and CDR2 as FQNNGV. Trimming cost V 5 bases and J 1 base, with 14 bases left between them. There are 15 residues in the CDR3. CDR3 protein: CASSTRGRTQETQYF. The CDR3 DNA reads as TGTGCCAGCAGCACGCGAGGGCGTACCCAAGAGACCCAGTACTTC. Together with reference TRBV11-2 and TRBJ2-5, the CDR3 gives the full variable domain: EAGVAQSPRYKIIEKRQSVAFWCNPISGHATLYWYQQILGQGPKLLIQFQNNGVVDDSQLPKDRFSAERLKGVDSTLKIQPAKLEDSAVYLCASSTRGRTQETQYFGPGTRLLVL.

Ten or more counts support this clonotype. This sequence joins TRBV6-1 and TRBJ1-2; TRBD1 matches 7 bases. This CDR3 has 13 amino acids. Losses at the gene ends were 6 bases for V and 3 bases for J; bases not matched to a gene: 4. CDR1 and CDR2 (germline): MNHNS, SASEGT. The CDR3: CASRSGTDYGYTF. CDR3 DNA: TGTGCCAGCAGATCTGGGACAGACTATGGCTACACCTTC.

The sample holds a few counts of this clonotype. The rearrangement uses TRBV7-9 and TRBJ2-4; tentative D call: TRBD1 (6 bases). The CDR3 consists of 19 residues. Trimming left V 7 bases short and J 3 bases short, with 28 bases between. Germline V gene lookup returns CDR1 SEHNR and CDR2 FQNEAQ (reference sequence). The CDR3 region has the DNA TGTGCCAGCACCAGCATAAAGGGGGTTGCGGACATTGACAAAAACATTCAGTACTTC. As protein: CASTSIKGVADIDKNIQYF.

This clonotype was seen many times. The chain has TRBV6-1 and TRBJ1-2; the D is unclear. The germline gives CDR1 MNHNS, CDR2 SASEGT. The V end was cut by 1 base, the J end by 8 bases, with 5 bases between. The CDR3 extends over 11 amino acids. DNA of the CDR3: TGTGCCAGCAGTGAAGGGGGAGGCTACACCTTC. It encodes CASSEGGGYTF.

This clonotype was observed a handful of times. J is TRBJ2-1 and V is TRBV9; 8 nucleotides line up with TRBD2. The germline gives CDR1 SGDLS, CDR2 YYNGEE. This CDR3 contains 14 residues. The V and J ends lost 4 bases and 5 bases, in that order; junction bases with no gene match: 5. CDR3 coding DNA: TGTGCCAGCAGCACGGGAGGGCAGGACAATGAGCAGTTCTTC. Protein sequence: CASSTGGQDNEQFF.

The chain recombines TRBV7-3 with TRBJ1-2; 12 bases are shared with TRBD1. The CDR3 consists of 19 residues. Germline trimming cut 1 base from V and 0 bases from J; bases unmatched to any gene: 9. Germline loops: CDR1 SGHTA, CDR2 FQGTGA. The CDR3 loop reads CASSLNRPGTGGPNYGYTF. DNA of the CDR3: TGTGCCAGCAGCTTAAACCGGCCCGGGACAGGGGGCCCTAACTATGGCTACACCTTC.

For this clonotype: The junction departs from germline at one end; a sequencing error may be responsible. This rearrangement joins TRBV3-1 to TRBJ2-3; D unclear. This CDR3 region has 15 residues. In germline, CDR1 is LGHDT, CDR2 YNNKEL (reference sequence). CDR3 DNA sequence: TGTGCCAGTAAACTCGACTGGGCCTCCACAGATGCGCAGTATTTT. Its protein product is CASKLDWASTDAQYF.

This clonotype has at least ten counts. The V gene is TRBV2, the J gene TRBJ1-2; TRBD1 agrees at 7 bases. The J segment lost 7 bases and the V segment lost 2 bases, leaving 4 bases of the junction unmatched. In germline, CDR1 is SNHLY, CDR2 FYNNEI. This CDR3 comprises 13 residues. The CDR3 DNA reads TGTGCCAGCAGTGAAAACAGGGGCGGTGGCTACACCTTC. Translating gives CASSENRGGGYTF.

Many counts were recorded for this clonotype. CDR3 sequence: CASSLYLNTGELFF. CDR3 DNA: TGTGCCAGCAGCTTATATCTGAACACCGGGGAGCTGTTTTTT. The chain carries TRBV7-3 and TRBJ2-2; unclear D gene. The CDR3 covers 14 residues. The germline CDR1 and CDR2 sequences are SGHTA and FQGTGA. Trimming took off 2 bases at V and 1 base at J, with 5 bases between the two ends.

In this sample, this clonotype turned up a few times. The chain uses TRBV6-1 and TRBJ2-3; 12 bases map to TRBD2. CDR3 length equals 16 residues. After removal of 6 bases from V and 0 bases from J, the junction contained 4 bases not matched to a gene. Germline CDR1 reads MNHNS; CDR2 reads SASEGT. The CDR3 protein is CASSALAGGSTDTQYF. DNA of the CDR3: TGTGCCAGCAGCGCGCTAGCGGGAGGGAGCACAGATACGCAGTATTTT.

This clonotype was counted at least ten times. This sequence joins TRBV6-2 or TRBV6-3 and TRBJ2-7; 7 bases match TRBD2. Germline V gene data show CDR1 as MNHEY and CDR2 as SVGEGT. V was clipped by 4 bases and J by 2 bases; unmatched bases: 8. This CDR3 region has 15 residues. DNA for the CDR3: TGTGCCAGCAGTTCATCGGCTAGCGGCACCTACGAGCAGTACGTC. It encodes CASSSSASGTYEQYV.

The rearrangement joins TRBV27 to TRBJ2-1; 11 nucleotides align to TRBD2. The germline V gene has CDR1 MNHEY and CDR2 SMNVEV (reference sequence). The CDR3 totals 17 residues. V was clipped by 6 bases and J by 6 bases; unmatched bases: 13. The CDR3 DNA sequence: TGTGCCAGCAGCCTTCTAAGAACTAGCGGGAGACCCAATGAGCAGTTCTTC. Protein product: CASSLLRTSGRPNEQFF.

This clonotype was counted many times. This chain connects TRBV12-3 or TRBV12-4 to TRBJ2-4; 9 bases fit TRBD2. This CDR3 comprises 17 residues. With 6 bases clipped from V and 1 base from J, the junction kept 10 bases outside the gene matches. The CDR3 spells CASSPSGARGAKNIQYF. The CDR3 nucleotides read TGTGCCAGCAGCCCTAGCGGGGCGAGGGGGGCCAAAAACATTCAGTACTTC.

This clonotype was seen ten or more times. The chain has TRBV24-1 and TRBJ1-2, with D unresolved. Trimming stripped 9 bases from V and 3 bases from J, with 10 bases between. The CDR3 covers 12 residues. The germline CDR1 and CDR2 sequences are KGHDR and SFDVKD. The CDR3 DNA follows: TGTGCCACCCAAGACTGGCACTATGGCTACACCTTC. Translating gives CATQDWHYGYTF.